These 8 T cell receptor beta chains were sequenced from one sample in a study of T cells after yellow fever vaccination. MiXCR, applied by TCRdb to the 5' RACE reads, yields one record per CDR3 protein. Found here are 350,000 to 450,000 distinct CDR3 sequences, around 20% of them singletons; the top ten hold about 18%. Sequencing used PBMCs, obtained before the yellow fever booster vaccination. Receptor source: a man younger than 35 who received the YFV17D yellow fever vaccine.

The sample holds a few counts of this clonotype. The chain employs TRBV29-1 and TRBJ2-7; D might be TRBD2 (6 bases). The CDR3 spans 11 residues. The V and J ends lost 6 bases and 9 bases respectively, with 15 bases between them. The germline V gene has CDR1 SQVTM and CDR2 ANQGSEA. CDR3 DNA sequence: TGCAGCGTACGAGCGGGTGGGCGGCAGTACTTC. Its protein product is CSVRAGGRQYF.

This clonotype was counted a few times. The chain carries TRBV20-1 and TRBJ2-7, with D possibly being TRBD2 (6 bases). Germline lookup yields CDR1 DFQATT and CDR2 SNEGSKA (reference sequence). The germline V and J ends were trimmed by 0 bases and 10 bases, with 13 bases remaining between them. CDR3 size: 12 residues. As DNA, the CDR3 is TGCAGTGCTAGAGATTCGGGGGATAGTCAGTACTTC. Its protein product is CSARDSGDSQYF.

This chain links TRBV5-1 with TRBJ1-2; perhaps TRBD1 as D (5 bases). V lost 4 bases and J 4 bases, leaving 11 bases between the germline ends. The germline gives CDR1 SGHRS, CDR2 YFSETQ. The CDR3 is 13 residues long. Here the CDR3 reads CASSTDSSYGYTF. CDR3 nucleotides: TGCGCCAGCAGCACAGACAGTTCCTATGGCTACACCTTC.

In its sample, this clonotype was seen a few times. CDR3 in DNA: TGTGCCAGCAGCGGTACGACCCCTAACTATGGCTACACCTTC. Amino acids: CASSGTTPNYGYTF. This sequence joins TRBV9 and TRBJ1-2, with D hard to call. CDR3 size: 14 residues. The V gene lost 3 bases and the J gene lost 0 bases, with 9 bases spanning the gap. The germline CDR1 and CDR2 sequences are SGDLS and YYNGEE. Using reference TRBV9 and TRBJ1-2 for the parts outside the CDR3, the full variable domain is DSGVTQTPKHLITATGQRVTLRCSPRSGDLSVYWYQQSLDQGLQFLIQYYNGEERAKGNILERFSAQQFPDLHSELNLSSLELGDSALYFCASSGTTPNYGYTFGSGTRLTVV.

A few counts support this clonotype. The V and J genes are TRBV24-1 and TRBJ2-2; possible D gene TRBD1, 6 bases. Trimming cost V 2 bases and J 3 bases, with 12 bases left between them. The CDR3 length is 16 residues. The germline gives CDR1 KGHDR, CDR2 SFDVKD. The CDR3 DNA reads TGTGCCACCAGTGATTCGCCACAGGGCTACACCGGGGAGCTGTTTTTT. Its protein is CATSDSPQGYTGELFF.

V gene TRBV11-2 combines with J gene TRBJ2-7; D is perhaps TRBD2 (5 bases). Germline CDR1 SGHAT, CDR2 FQNNGV. Trimming stripped 3 bases from V and 4 bases from J, with 13 bases between. The CDR3 extends over 14 amino acids. The CDR3, as DNA: TGTGCCAGCAGCTTCGGGGTTGGAGCTTACGAGCAGTACGTC. Amino acids: CASSFGVGAYEQYV.

This chain links TRBV5-1 with TRBJ2-5; 7 nucleotides line up with TRBD2. This CDR3 is built from 16 residues. Germline V lookup: CDR1 SGHRS, CDR2 YFSETQ. V was pared by 0 bases and J by 2 bases, with 7 bases of the junction left unmatched. The CDR3 loop is CASSLGLAARQETQYF. CDR3 in DNA: TGCGCCAGCAGCTTGGGGCTAGCGGCCAGACAAGAGACCCAGTACTTC.

The rearrangement links TRBV29-1 to TRBJ1-1; TRBD1 aligns across 7 bases. Trimming removed 7 bases from V and 9 bases from J; junction bases left unmatched: 14. Per germline, CDR1 SQVTM and CDR2 ANQGSEA. The CDR3 runs 13 residues. CDR3 bases: TGCAGCGCCAAGGGGGCAAGGGGTTGGAAAGCTTTCTTT. This codes for CSAKGARGWKAFF.